Reported below is one T cell receptor (beta chain). As yet, its antigen is unknown. The data were obtained in a study of shared clonotypes between healthy human individuals. General observations from the study: Naive subsets usually exceeded memory subsets in estimated richness. All-four-donor shared clonotypes had higher generation probabilities than non-shared clonotypes did.

The data were produced by immunoSEQ multiplex PCR, yet TCRdb's version contains in-frame clones alone and is incomplete. Among 2 million to 2.5 million clones listed, 90% to 96% were seen once. Trimming stripped 7 bases from V and 9 bases from J, with 13 bases between. Germline V gene lookup returns CDR1 DFQATT and CDR2 SNEGSKA (reference sequence). This CDR3 has 11 amino acids. The sample was naive CD4+ T cells sorted from blood. Subset indicated: CD45RA+ positively selected. This clonotype was obtained from a man younger than 30 in good health. The V gene is TRBV20-1, the J gene TRBJ2-1; D remains ambiguous. CDR3 sequence: CSVPVRGEQFF. CDR3 DNA sequence: TGCAGTGTACCCGTACGAGGTGAGCAGTTCTTC.